This TCR beta chain came from a study of molecular identifiers for immune sequencing clone quantification. Previously described methods with listed TCR primers produced the bulk TCR libraries. Via MiXCR, TCRdb re-called the PCR reads, giving one row per CDR3 protein. Among 79,000 or so distinct CDR3 sequences listed, approximately 23% were seen once. This CDR3 has 15 residues. The V gene lost 11 bases and the J gene lost 5 bases, with 25 bases spanning the gap. In germline, CDR1 is LGHNA, CDR2 YSLEER. Details on this clonotype: This could be a read error, since a much larger clone is one nucleotide away.

This rearrangement joins TRBV4-3 to TRBJ2-7; TRBD1 might be the D (5 bases). Sequences were obtained from naive CD8+ T cells from blood, with Jurkat cell RNA spiked in. Stated subset: FACS-sorted CD8+CD4-CCR7+CD45RA+ naive T cells. The clonotype originates from a human donor in good health. Some libraries in this study had Jurkat cell RNA spiked in. CDR3 DNA sequence: TGCGCCGTCCCGGCCGCCCAGGGCGTTCGCCACGAGCAGTACTTC. Translating gives CAVPAAQGVRHEQYF.